These T cell receptor beta chains were read from a single sample in a study of cytomegalovirus exposure and HLA in healthy donors. This table comes from immunoSEQ multiplex PCR, and its TCRdb copy is limited to in-frame clones, with some not included. This repertoire shows roughly 100,000 clones, approximately 80% found once; its top ten account for roughly 1.3%. Sequencing input: PBMCs. The source is a man aged 30-40 years in good health and CMV-seronegative. CDR3s include the opening cysteine and the closing phenylalanine or tryptophan. A D gene is named only where the DNA matches it firmly. Not all rows give a size; the values are once, few, many and, for expanded clones, a class.

TGTGCCTGGAGGGGTGGTACAGGGGGGAACACTGAAGCTTTCTTT	CAWRGGTGGNTEAFF	TRBV30	15	TRBJ1-1	-	TRBD1
TGTGCCAGTAGTATTCCAGGAAGATCTAACTATGGCTACACCTTC	CASSIPGRSNYGYTF	TRBV19	15	TRBJ1-2	-	-
TGTGCCAGCAGTTACTCCACGGTAGATGGCTACACCTTC	CASSYSTVDGYTF	TRBV6-5	13	TRBJ1-2	-	-
TGCGCCAGCAGCGGCGGAGGGGGGGTGAACACTGAAGCTTTCTTT	CASSGGGGVNTEAFF	TRBV5-1	15	TRBJ1-1	-	-
TGTGCCAGCAGCTTGCGACAGAATTCACCCCTCCACTTT	CASSLRQNSPLHF	TRBV7-8	13	TRBJ1-6	-	-
TGTGCCAGCAGCCCCTGGGGGGCTAACTATGGCTACACCTTC	CASSPWGANYGYTF	TRBV13	14	TRBJ1-2	-	-
TGTGCCAGCAGCAAAACCGGGACTAGCGGTATCACAGATACGCAGTATTTT	CASSKTGTSGITDTQYF	TRBV11-2	17	TRBJ2-3	-	TRBD2
TGTGCCTGGAGTGATGGAGCGGGAAGCTCCTACGAGCAGTACTTC	CAWSDGAGSSYEQYF	TRBV30	15	TRBJ2-7	-	TRBD2
TGTGCCACCAGCAGAGATCACCCGCAGGGCGAAGCTTTCTTT	CATSRDHPQGEAFF	TRBV15	14	TRBJ1-1	-	-
TGCGCCAGCAGCCCGGGGACAGGGCCGCGCGAGCAGTACTTC	CASSPGTGPREQYF	TRBV4-1	14	TRBJ2-7	-	TRBD1
TGTGCCAGCAGCTTGGCCGGGGCAGGGGGAGAGGCTGGCTACACCTTC	CASSLAGAGGEAGYTF	TRBV5-8	16	TRBJ1-2	-	TRBD1
TGTGCCAGCAGTTACGGTTTCGGTCAGGGCGGTTCACCCCTCCACTTT	CASSYGFGQGGSPLHF	TRBV6-5	16	TRBJ1-6	-	-
TGTGCCGGACAGGGGCATGGCTACACCTTC	CAGQGHGYTF	TRBV6-1	10	TRBJ1-2	-	TRBD1
TGTGCCAGCAGTGTGACAGGATTGAACACTGAAGCTTTCTTT	CASSVTGLNTEAFF	TRBV6-1	14	TRBJ1-1	-	-
TGTGCCAGTAGTATAGACGGGAAGCCGGGACTAGCGGGAGAGTCCTACGAGCAGTACTTC	CASSIDGKPGLAGESYEQYF	TRBV19	20	TRBJ2-7	-	TRBD2
TGTGCCAGCAGCTTAGCAATCAGGGCGCCTTATGGGCAGTACTTC	CASSLAIRAPYGQYF	TRBV7-9	15	TRBJ2-7	-	-
TGTGCCACCAGCGGGATGCTAGCGGGGGGGCAGAACACCGGGGAGCTGTTTTTT	CATSGMLAGGQNTGELFF	TRBV15	18	TRBJ2-2	-	TRBD2
TGTGCCACCTCGGACAGTAAGGTTTACGAGCAGTACTTC	CATSDSKVYEQYF	TRBV2	13	TRBJ2-7	-	-
TGTGCCAGCAGGGCCCGAAGGGGGAATTATGAAAAACTGTTTTTT	CASRARRGNYEKLFF	TRBV27	15	TRBJ1-4	-	-
TGTGCCAGCAGTGTGACAAGGAAGCAGTACTTC	CASSVTRKQYF	TRBV28	11	TRBJ2-7	-	-
TGTGCCAGCAGCCAACTAGCGGGGGACTCCAATGAGCAGTTCTTC	CASSQLAGDSNEQFF	TRBV13	15	TRBJ2-1	few	TRBD2
TGTGCCAGCAGTGATCACAGGGGTGATACGCAGTATTTT	CASSDHRGDTQYF	TRBV6-4	13	TRBJ2-3	once	TRBD1
TGTGCCAGCAGTTTAGATCTAGCAACTAGCACAGATACGCAGTATTTT	CASSLDLATSTDTQYF	TRBV27	16	TRBJ2-3	-	-
TGTGCCAGCAGTGACTCGATTAGCGGGGTTGATGAGCAGTTCTTC	CASSDSISGVDEQFF	TRBV6-4	15	TRBJ2-1	few	TRBD2
TGTGCCAGCAGGGGGGGTACTGCAGGGTTAAGTTTC	CASRGGTAGLSF	TRBV6-6	12	TRBJ2-6	few	-
TGTGCCAGCAGCTTGGGTGCGGGCTTCGAGACCCAGTACTTC	CASSLGAGFETQYF	TRBV5-1	14	TRBJ2-5	-	-
TGCGCCAGCAGCCAGGGACTTAACACGGATACGCAGTATTTT	CASSQGLNTDTQYF	TRBV4-1	14	TRBJ2-3	once	-
TGTGCCAGCAGCTTACTAGCGGGAGATTCCAAAAACATTCAGTACTTC	CASSLLAGDSKNIQYF	TRBV5-4	16	TRBJ2-4	-	TRBD2
TGTGCCAGCCTGGTGGGGGGAAATTCACCCCTCCACTTT	CASLVGGNSPLHF	TRBV7-2	13	TRBJ1-6	few	-
TGTGCCAGCAGGAGCGAGGCCATGAACACTGAAGCTTTCTTT	CASRSEAMNTEAFF	TRBV6-1	14	TRBJ1-1	-	-
TGTGCCAGCAGTGAAACTCCGACAGGGGCCAACGTCCTGACTTTC	CASSETPTGANVLTF	TRBV6-1	15	TRBJ2-6	few	-
TGTGCCAGCAGCTTCGGTAGGACAGGGGGCTATTCGCAGTATTTT	CASSFGRTGGYSQYF	TRBV7-9	15	TRBJ2-3	-	TRBD1